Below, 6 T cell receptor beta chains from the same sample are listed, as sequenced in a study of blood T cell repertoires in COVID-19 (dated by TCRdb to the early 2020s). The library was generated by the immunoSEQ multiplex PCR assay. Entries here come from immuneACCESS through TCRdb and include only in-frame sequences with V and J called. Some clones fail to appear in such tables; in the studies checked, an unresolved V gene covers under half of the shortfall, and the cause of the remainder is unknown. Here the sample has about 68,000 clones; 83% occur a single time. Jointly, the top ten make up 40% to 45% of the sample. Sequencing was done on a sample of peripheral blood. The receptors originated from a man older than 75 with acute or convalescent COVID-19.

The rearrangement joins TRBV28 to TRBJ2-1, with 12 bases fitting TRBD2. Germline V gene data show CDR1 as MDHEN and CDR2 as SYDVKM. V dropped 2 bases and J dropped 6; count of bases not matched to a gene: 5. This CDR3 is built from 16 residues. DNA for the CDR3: TGTGCCAGCAGTTTAATCGGGACTAGCGGGTTCAATGAGCAGTTCTTC. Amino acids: CASSLIGTSGFNEQFF.

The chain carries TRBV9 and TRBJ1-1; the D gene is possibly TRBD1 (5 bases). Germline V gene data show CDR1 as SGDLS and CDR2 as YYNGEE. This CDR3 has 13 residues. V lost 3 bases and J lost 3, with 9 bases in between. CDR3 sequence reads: CASSARGDTEAFF. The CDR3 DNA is TGTGCCAGCAGCGCACGGGGGGACACTGAAGCTTTCTTT.

The CDR3 region has the DNA TGTGCCAGCAGCTTGGAACAGGGGGCAGGGTCGGCCGGGGAGCTGTTTTTT. This gives the protein CASSLEQGAGSAGELFF. The chain is built from TRBV5-6 and TRBJ2-2; 9 bases agree with TRBD1. The CDR3 sequence is 17 residues long. The junction had 9 bases not matched to a gene; V was cut back by 0 bases and J by 6 bases. Germline lookup yields CDR1 SGHDT and CDR2 YYEEEE. Together with reference TRBV5-6 and TRBJ2-2, the CDR3 gives the full variable domain: DAGVTQSPTHLIKTRGQQVTLRCSPKSGHDTVSWYQQALGQGPQFIFQYYEEEERQRGNFPDRFSGHQFPNYSSELNVNALLLGDSALYLCASSLEQGAGSAGELFFGEGSRLTVL.

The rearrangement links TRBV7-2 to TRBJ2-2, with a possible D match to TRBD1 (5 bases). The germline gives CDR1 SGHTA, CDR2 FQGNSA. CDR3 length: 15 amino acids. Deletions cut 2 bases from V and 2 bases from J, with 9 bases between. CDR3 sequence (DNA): TGTGCCAGCAGCTTAATCCAGGGTAACACCGGGGAGCTGTTTTTT. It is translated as CASSLIQGNTGELFF.

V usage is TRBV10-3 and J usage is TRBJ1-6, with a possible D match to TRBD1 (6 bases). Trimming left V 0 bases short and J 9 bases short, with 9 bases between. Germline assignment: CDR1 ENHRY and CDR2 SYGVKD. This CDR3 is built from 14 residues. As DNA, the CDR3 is TGTGCCATCAGTGAGTCGCTAGGGGGTTCACCCCTCCACTTT. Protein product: CAISESLGGSPLHF.

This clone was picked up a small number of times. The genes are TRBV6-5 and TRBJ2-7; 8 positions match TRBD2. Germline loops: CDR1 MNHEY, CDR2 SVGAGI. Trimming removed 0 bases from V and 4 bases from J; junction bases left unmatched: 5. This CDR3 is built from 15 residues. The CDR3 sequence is CASSYSAGASYEQYF. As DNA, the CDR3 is TGTGCCAGCAGTTACTCAGCGGGAGCATCGTACGAGCAGTACTTC.